This record looks at one T cell receptor (beta chain) sequence and its context. TCRdb called the 5' RACE reads again in MiXCR, with one record for every CDR3 protein. The sample lists roughly 100,000 distinct CDR3 sequences; around an eighth were seen once. The source of the sample is a study of T-cell memory formation after mild COVID-19. CDR3 length equals 12 residues. Germline values: CDR1 SQVTM, CDR2 ANQGSEA. V shed 4 bases and J shed 2 bases, with 7 bases lying between them. This TCR was sampled from an adult woman who had mild COVID-19 (a few samples of this study predate the infection). Cell type and time point are not known. The gene calls are TRBV29-1 and TRBJ2-3; no clear D. Sequencing was done on a sample of PBMCs or a T cell subset sorted from them (not recorded which). The DNA of the CDR3 is TGCAGCGTTGGGGATTCCACAGATACGCAGTATTTT. This codes for CSVGDSTDTQYF.